The 19 T cell receptor beta chains below come from one sample, sequenced in a study of cytomegalovirus exposure and HLA in healthy donors. PCR primers comprised 60 Vbeta and 13 Jbeta primers. TCRdb's copy holds only in-frame clones and misses some; the assay was immunoSEQ multiplex PCR. The profile shows about 97,000 clones, approximately 89% of them singletons. Sequenced material: PBMCs. Receptors were obtained from a man in his thirties or forties in good health and CMV-seronegative.

This clone has only a few counts. The chain uses TRBV5-1 and TRBJ1-3; D unresolved. The germline V gene encodes CDR1 SGHRS and CDR2 YFSETQ. The V end was cut by 2 bases, the J end by 4 bases, with 7 bases between. CDR3 size: 13 residues. The CDR3 is CASSLDGGNTIYF. The DNA for the CDR3 is TGCGCCAGCAGCTTAGACGGGGGAAACACCATATATTTT. Filled out from reference TRBV5-1 and TRBJ1-3, the complete variable domain reads KAGVTQTPRYLIKTRGQQVTLSCSPISGHRSVSWYQQTPGQGLQFLFEYFSETQRNKGNFPGRFSGRQFSNSRSEMNVSTLELGDSALYLCASSLDGGNTIYFGEGSWLTVV.

This clone was observed a few times. The DNA of the CDR3 is TGTGCCAGCAGCTTGCTAGCGGGACCTCCAGGGGGTACGCAGTATTTT. It yields the protein CASSLLAGPPGGTQYF. The chain employs TRBV7-2 and TRBJ2-3, with TRBD2 identical over 9 bases. CDR3 length: 16 amino acids. Trimming removed 3 bases from V and 8 bases from J; junction bases left unmatched: 12. CDR1 is SGHTA and CDR2 is FQGNSA in the germline V gene.

The J gene is TRBJ1-5, the V gene TRBV18; tentatively, D is TRBD1 (5 bases). The CDR3 length is 19 residues. Per the germline V gene, CDR1 is KGHSH and CDR2 is LQKENI. With 4 bases removed from V and 0 bases from J, the gap between germline ends came to 22 bases. The CDR3 loop is CASSLTDSGTANSNQPQHF. DNA for the CDR3: TGTGCCAGCTCACTGACGGATTCCGGGACTGCAAATAGCAATCAGCCCCAGCATTTT.

The chain is built from TRBV27 and TRBJ2-1; possibly TRBD2 for D (6 bases). Looked up from germline, CDR1 is MNHEY and CDR2 is SMNVEV (reference sequence). This CDR3 is 14 amino acids long. The V end lost 6 bases, the J end lost 3 bases, and 12 bases lay between the germline ends. In DNA, the CDR3 is TGTGCCAGCAGCCGGGACTCTATCTACAATGAGCAGTTCTTC. Translation gives CASSRDSIYNEQFF.

The gene calls are TRBV28 and TRBJ2-7; D is ambiguous. Germline assignment: CDR1 MDHEN and CDR2 SYDVKM. Trimming took off 2 bases at V and 2 bases at J, with 4 bases between the two ends. The CDR3 extends over 12 amino acids. The CDR3: CASSLIAYEQYF. The CDR3 DNA sequence: TGTGCCAGCAGTTTAATAGCCTACGAGCAGTACTTC.

V usage is TRBV2 and J usage is TRBJ2-5, with 10 nucleotides matching TRBD1. The CDR3 runs 17 residues. Germline V lookup: CDR1 SNHLY, CDR2 FYNNEI. After removal of 6 bases from V and 0 bases from J, the junction contained 10 bases not matched to a gene. CDR3 DNA sequence: TGTGCCAGCAGCACACTCAGGGACAGGGGTGACCAAGAGACCCAGTACTTC. Its protein is CASSTLRDRGDQETQYF.

The chain carries TRBV10-3 and TRBJ2-1; D remains ambiguous. Germline CDR1 is ENHRY and CDR2 is SYGVKD. Trimming removed 10 bases at V and 8 bases at J, with 12 bases between. The CDR3 extends over 11 amino acids. The CDR3 sequence: CASRDQDEQFF. The CDR3 DNA sequence: TGTGCCAGCCGTGATCAGGATGAGCAGTTCTTC.

The CDR3 reads CASSLLSLVQGSQTQYF. For the CDR3, the DNA is TGTGCCAGCAGTTTATTAAGTTTGGTACAGGGGTCACAGACCCAGTACTTC. The V call is TRBV27, the J call TRBJ2-5; the match to TRBD1 covers 7 bases. Germline V lookup: CDR1 MNHEY, CDR2 SMNVEV (reference sequence). The V segment lost 1 base and the J segment 6 bases; nucleotides outside the gene matches: 14. The CDR3 totals 17 residues.

The J gene is TRBJ1-5, the V gene TRBV19; tentative D call: TRBD1 (6 bases). Germline lookup yields CDR1 LNHDA and CDR2 SQIVND (reference sequence). V was trimmed by 10 bases and J by 2 bases, leaving 9 bases between them. This CDR3 is built from 12 residues. The CDR3 DNA reads as TGTGCCATTCGACAGGGCAATCAGCCCCAGCATTTT. Translated: CAIRQGNQPQHF.

This clone occurred a few times. The CDR3 sequence: CASSPLPAGSSYEQYF. In DNA, the CDR3 is TGTGCCAGCTCACCTTTACCGGCAGGCAGCTCCTACGAGCAGTACTTC. The chain couples TRBV18 to TRBJ2-7; D is undetermined. Germline V gene data show CDR1 as KGHSH and CDR2 as LQKENI. This CDR3 spans 16 amino acids. V dropped 3 bases and J dropped 0 bases, with 15 bases sitting between them.

The chain combines TRBV5-1 with TRBJ2-3, with 11 positions matching TRBD2. The germline V gene encodes CDR1 SGHRS and CDR2 YFSETQ. The CDR3 is 17 residues long. Trimming took 0 bases from V and 2 from J; bases not matched to a gene: 5. CDR3 bases: TGCGCCAGCAGCTTGGACCTAGCGGGGGGTAACACAGATACGCAGTATTTT. Its protein product is CASSLDLAGGNTDTQYF. Full variable domain (remainder filled in from reference TRBV5-1 and TRBJ2-3): KAGVTQTPRYLIKTRGQQVTLSCSPISGHRSVSWYQQTPGQGLQFLFEYFSETQRNKGNFPGRFSGRQFSNSRSEMNVSTLELGDSALYLCASSLDLAGGNTDTQYFGPGTRLTVL.

The chain carries TRBV28 and TRBJ2-3; 8 nucleotides align to TRBD1. CDR1 is MDHEN, CDR2 SYDVKM, per germline. Trimming at V came to 6 bases and at J to 10 bases, leaving 9 bases not matched to a gene. This CDR3 is 13 amino acids long. CDR3 sequence reads: CASRGQVPMSQYF. The CDR3 coding sequence is TGTGCCAGCAGGGGACAGGTTCCGATGTCGCAGTATTTT. Filled out from reference TRBV28 and TRBJ2-3, the complete variable domain reads DVKVTQSSRYLVKRTGEKVFLECVQDMDHENMFWYRQDPGLGLRLIYFSYDVKMKEKGDIPEGYSVSREKKERFSLILESASTNQTSMYLCASRGQVPMSQYFGPGTRLTVL.

This chain links TRBV7-2 with TRBJ1-5; TRBD1 might be the D (5 bases). The CDR3 is 16 amino acids. CDR1 is SGHTA, CDR2 FQGNSA, per germline. V lost 4 bases, J lost 1 base, and 14 bases lay in between. This CDR3 reads CASSYDREWSNQPQHF. As DNA, the CDR3 is TGTGCCAGCAGCTACGACAGAGAGTGGAGCAATCAGCCCCAGCATTTT. Combining the CDR3 with reference TRBV7-2 and TRBJ1-5 gives the whole variable domain GAGVSQSPSNKVTEKGKDVELRCDPISGHTALYWYRQSLGQGLEFLIYFQGNSAPDKSGLPSDRFSAERTGGSVSTLTIQRTQQEDSAVYLCASSYDREWSNQPQHFGDGTRLSIL.

This clone came up once. The chain combines TRBV19 with TRBJ2-3; maybe TRBD1 (6 bases). CDR1 and CDR2 (germline): LNHDA, SQIVND (reference sequence). V gave up 0 bases and J gave up 4 bases, with 11 bases separating them. The CDR3 is 15 amino acids. Here the CDR3 DNA reads TGTGCCAGTAGTATAGAACAGGGTACGGCAGATACGCAGTATTTT. This translates into CASSIEQGTADTQYF.

This rearrangement joins TRBV7-9 to TRBJ2-3, with D maybe TRBD2 (5 bases). From germline, CDR1 is SEHNR and CDR2 FQNEAQ (reference sequence). The CDR3 runs to 16 residues. V lost 2 bases and J 4 bases, leaving 16 bases between the germline ends. The CDR3 spells CASSLTVGKGADTQYF. In DNA form, the CDR3 reads TGTGCCAGCAGCTTAACAGTCGGGAAGGGCGCAGATACGCAGTATTTT. Using reference TRBV7-9 and TRBJ2-3 for the parts outside the CDR3, the full variable domain is DTGVSQNPRHKITKRGQNVTFRCDPISEHNRLYWYRQTLGQGPEFLTYFQNEAQLEKSRLLSDRFSAERPKGSFSTLEIQRTEQGDSAMYLCASSLTVGKGADTQYFGPGTRLTVL.

The gene calls are TRBV2 and TRBJ1-2; D possibly corresponds to TRBD1 (6 bases). The CDR3 is made up of 18 amino acids. The V end was cut by 7 bases, the J end by 8 bases, with 32 bases between. Per germline, CDR1 SNHLY and CDR2 FYNNEI. The CDR3 sequence is CASKGVRQEKPGSLGYTF. The CDR3 nucleotides read TGTGCCAGCAAGGGGGTGAGGCAGGAGAAACCCGGTAGTTTGGGCTACACCTTC.

This clone was picked up one time. The J gene is TRBJ2-1, the V gene TRBV6-5, with D maybe TRBD1 (5 bases). Trimming shortened V by 8 bases and J by 0 bases, and 14 bases separated the two germline ends. CDR3 length equals 15 residues. Germline V gives CDR1 MNHEY, CDR2 SVGAGI. The CDR3 here is CASGIGASSYNEQFF. The CDR3, as DNA: TGTGCCAGCGGTATAGGGGCCAGCTCCTACAATGAGCAGTTCTTC.

The V call is TRBV20-1, the J call TRBJ2-3; 13 bases align to TRBD2. The CDR3 is made up of 11 amino acids. Germline V gene lookup returns CDR1 DFQATT and CDR2 SNEGSKA (reference sequence). V shed 6 bases and J 13 bases; nucleotides not matched to a gene: 4. CDR3 in amino acids: CSALTSGGEYF. CDR3 DNA sequence: TGCAGTGCACTTACTAGCGGGGGGGAGTATTTT.

This chain connects TRBV4-2 to TRBJ1-5; a possible D gene is TRBD1 (5 bases). Germline CDR1 reads LGHNA; CDR2 reads YNFKEQ. Trimming stripped 1 base from V and 1 base from J, with 11 bases between. The CDR3 spans 16 residues. This CDR3 reads CASSQAPRESNQPQHF. The CDR3 DNA is TGTGCCAGCAGCCAAGCCCCCAGGGAAAGCAATCAGCCCCAGCATTTT.